A selection of T cell receptor beta chains follows, all from one sample in a study of blood T cell repertoires in COVID-19. Measured with immunoSEQ multiplex PCR; TCRdb has only the in-frame clones, and not every one. The sample has about 200,000 clones, 75% to 90% seen once. Source material: peripheral blood. The receptors stem from a man between 25 and 39 years old who had recovered from COVID-19. Each CDR3 is given with its conserved first and last residue. D genes are given only for firm matches. The size entry is marked missing in some rows and otherwise reads once, few, many or a size class.

TRBV5-1	NA	NA	TRBJ1-1	CASSWGGMNTEAFF	TGCGCCAGCAGCTGGGGGGGAATGAACACTGAAGCTTTCTTT
TRBV5-1	TRBD1	NA	TRBJ2-3	CASSSDRGSDTQYF	TGCGCCAGCAGCTCGGACAGGGGGTCAGATACGCAGTATTTT
TRBV19	NA	NA	TRBJ1-3	CASSILGSGLLSGNTIYF	TGTGCCAGTAGTATTTTAGGGTCGGGACTGCTATCTGGAAACACCATATATTTT
TRBV2	NA	NA	TRBJ1-6	CATGRTDTNNSPLHF	TGTGCCACCGGGAGGACAGACACCAATAATTCACCCCTCCACTTT
TRBV5-5	NA	NA	TRBJ2-1	CASSPSGQEANEQFF	TGTGCCAGCAGCCCCTCGGGACAAGAGGCAAATGAGCAGTTCTTC
TRBV5-5	NA	NA	TRBJ2-7	CASSLWAGPSYEQYF	TGTGCCAGCAGCTTGTGGGCGGGGCCTTCCTACGAGCAGTACTTC
TRBV7-9	TRBD1	NA	TRBJ1-3	CASSFWDRGANTIYF	TGTGCCAGCAGCTTTTGGGACAGGGGAGCGAACACCATATATTTT
TRBV7-2	NA	NA	TRBJ1-6	CASSFEGNSPLHF	TGTGCCAGCAGCTTCGAGGGTAATTCACCCCTCCACTTT
TRBV9	TRBD1	NA	TRBJ1-1	CASGGQGSRTEAFF	TGTGCCAGCGGGGGACAGGGGTCGAGGACTGAAGCTTTCTTT
TRBV24-1	NA	NA	TRBJ2-4	CATSDSKLSSLNIQYF	TGTGCCACCAGTGATTCCAAACTATCTAGCTTGAACATTCAGTACTTC
TRBV19	TRBD1	NA	TRBJ1-2	CASNPTGGHGYTF	TGTGCCAGTAACCCGACAGGGGGCCATGGCTACACCTTC
TRBV6-2/TRBV6-3	NA	NA	TRBJ2-5	CASSRTPARGQETQYF	TGTGCCAGCAGTCGAACCCCGGCCAGGGGCCAAGAGACCCAGTACTTC
TRBV2	NA	NA	TRBJ1-2	CASSDEVMGRGWYGYTF	TGTGCCAGCAGTGATGAAGTGATGGGCAGGGGTTGGTATGGCTACACCTTC
TRBV5-5	NA	NA	TRBJ1-2	CASSLWGGDGYTF	TGTGCCAGCAGCTTATGGGGGGGAGATGGCTACACCTTC
TRBV4-2	NA	NA	TRBJ2-5	CASSQAGETQYF	TGTGCCAGCAGCCAAGCAGGGGAGACCCAGTACTTC
TRBV7-8	TRBD1	NA	TRBJ1-5	CASSTAIGQGGQPQHF	TGTGCCAGCAGCACCGCAATTGGACAGGGCGGTCAGCCCCAGCATTTT
TRBV9	NA	NA	TRBJ2-1	CASSVVPGIGDNEQFF	TGTGCCAGCAGCGTAGTTCCGGGAATTGGGGACAATGAGCAGTTCTTC
TRBV30	NA	NA	TRBJ2-7	CAWRETRNPQYF	TGTGCCTGGAGGGAGACTAGGAACCCCCAGTACTTC
TRBV10-3	TRBD2	NA	TRBJ2-3	CAGGGTAEDTQYF	TGTGCCGGGGGAGGGACCGCGGAAGATACGCAGTATTTT
TRBV6-1	NA	NA	TRBJ1-5	CASSALGARSVNQPQHF	TGTGCCAGCAGTGCCCTAGGGGCCCGGTCCGTCAATCAGCCCCAGCATTTT
TRBV14	NA	NA	TRBJ2-7	CASSQAFRRQDFYEQYF	TGTGCCAGCAGCCAAGCTTTTCGGAGGCAGGACTTCTACGAGCAGTACTTC
TRBV10-3	TRBD1	NA	TRBJ1-3	CATSMNRGSGNTIYF	TGTGCCACGAGTATGAACAGGGGCTCTGGAAACACCATATATTTT
TRBV18	TRBD2	NA	TRBJ2-7	CASSPPTSGGASYEQYF	TGTGCCAGCTCACCCCCGACTAGCGGGGGGGCCTCCTACGAGCAGTACTTC
TRBV29-1	NA	NA	TRBJ1-4	CSVAGAGDEKLFF	TGCAGCGTTGCAGGGGCGGGGGATGAAAAACTGTTTTTT
TRBV5-8	NA	NA	TRBJ1-3	CASSLDFTAGNTIYF	TGTGCCAGCAGCTTAGACTTTACCGCTGGAAACACCATATATTTT
TRBV11-3	NA	NA	TRBJ2-1	CASSLQAGAYNEQFF	TGTGCCAGCAGCTTGCAGGCAGGGGCCTACAATGAGCAGTTCTTC
TRBV14	NA	NA	TRBJ1-5	CASSWAGDQPQHF	TGTGCCAGCAGCTGGGCAGGTGATCAGCCCCAGCATTTT
TRBV3-1/TRBV3-2	TRBD2	NA	TRBJ2-5	CASSLAGGPRETQYF	TGTGCCAGCAGTCTAGCGGGGGGGCCTCGAGAGACCCAGTACTTC
TRBV19	TRBD1	NA	TRBJ2-1	CASSIQGANNEQFF	TGTGCCAGTAGTATACAGGGGGCTAACAATGAGCAGTTCTTC
TRBV27	TRBD2	NA	TRBJ2-5	CASRPAGLQETQYF	TGTGCCAGCAGGCCAGCGGGGCTTCAAGAGACCCAGTACTTC
TRBV10-3	TRBD1	NA	TRBJ2-7	CAIRKETGDSYEQYF	TGTGCCATCAGGAAAGAGACAGGGGACTCCTACGAGCAGTACTTC
TRBV10-2	TRBD1	NA	TRBJ1-1	CASSEQGAQTEAFF	TGCGCCAGCAGTGAGCAGGGGGCGCAGACTGAAGCTTTCTTT
TRBV4-1	TRBD2	NA	TRBJ2-1	CASSHWIRGGTSDEQFF	TGCGCCAGCAGCCATTGGATTCGCGGGGGGACCTCCGATGAGCAGTTCTTC
TRBV7-2	TRBD1	NA	TRBJ1-2	CASSYRQGDDYGYTF	TGTGCCAGCAGCTACAGACAGGGTGATGACTATGGCTACACCTTC
TRBV27	TRBD2	NA	TRBJ2-5	CASSLSGGTQYF	TGTGCCAGCAGTTTAAGCGGGGGGACCCAGTACTTC
TRBV6-5	TRBD2	NA	TRBJ2-1	CASRLAGEYNEQFF	TGTGCCAGTCGACTAGCGGGGGAATACAATGAGCAGTTCTTC
TRBV6-2/TRBV6-3	NA	NA	TRBJ2-4	CASSAVQYRGTMVHKNIQYF	TGTGCCAGCAGTGCCGTACAGTACCGGGGTACGATGGTTCACAAAAACATTCAGTACTTC
TRBV5-4	NA	few	TRBJ2-4	CASTSGGTTLAKNIQYF	TGTGCCAGCACCTCAGGGGGGACGACACTAGCCAAAAACATTCAGTACTTC